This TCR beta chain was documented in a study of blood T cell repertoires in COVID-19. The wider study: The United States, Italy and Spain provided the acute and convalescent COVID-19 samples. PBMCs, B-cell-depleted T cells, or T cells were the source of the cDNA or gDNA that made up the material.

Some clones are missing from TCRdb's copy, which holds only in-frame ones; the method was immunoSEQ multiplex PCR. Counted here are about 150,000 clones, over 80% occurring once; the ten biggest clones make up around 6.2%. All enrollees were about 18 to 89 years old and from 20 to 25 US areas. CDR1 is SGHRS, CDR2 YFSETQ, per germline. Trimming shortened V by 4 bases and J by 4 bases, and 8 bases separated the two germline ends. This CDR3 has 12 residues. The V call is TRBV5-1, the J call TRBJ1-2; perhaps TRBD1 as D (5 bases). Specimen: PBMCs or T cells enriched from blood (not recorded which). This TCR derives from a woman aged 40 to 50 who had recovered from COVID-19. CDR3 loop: CASSPDSYGYTF. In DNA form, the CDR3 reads TGCGCCAGCAGCCCCGACAGCTATGGCTACACCTTC.